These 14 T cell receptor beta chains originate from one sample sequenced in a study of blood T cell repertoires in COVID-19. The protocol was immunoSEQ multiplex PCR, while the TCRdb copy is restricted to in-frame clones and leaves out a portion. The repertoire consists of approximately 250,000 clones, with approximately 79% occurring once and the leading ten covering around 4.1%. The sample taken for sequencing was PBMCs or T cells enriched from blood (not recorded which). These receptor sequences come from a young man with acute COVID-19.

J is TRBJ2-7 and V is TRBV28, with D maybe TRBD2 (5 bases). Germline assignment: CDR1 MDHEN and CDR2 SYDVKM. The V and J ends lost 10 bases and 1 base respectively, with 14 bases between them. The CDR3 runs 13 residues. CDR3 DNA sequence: TGTGCCACCAAGGAGGCTGGGTCCTACGAGCAGTACGTC. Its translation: CATKEAGSYEQYV.

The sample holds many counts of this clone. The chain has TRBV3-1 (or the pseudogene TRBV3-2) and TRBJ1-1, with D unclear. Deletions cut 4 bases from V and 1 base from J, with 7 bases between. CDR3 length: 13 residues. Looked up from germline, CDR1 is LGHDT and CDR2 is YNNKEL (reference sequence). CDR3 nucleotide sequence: TGTGCCAGCAGCCGACGACAGAACACTGAAGCTTTCTTT. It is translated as CASSRRQNTEAFF.

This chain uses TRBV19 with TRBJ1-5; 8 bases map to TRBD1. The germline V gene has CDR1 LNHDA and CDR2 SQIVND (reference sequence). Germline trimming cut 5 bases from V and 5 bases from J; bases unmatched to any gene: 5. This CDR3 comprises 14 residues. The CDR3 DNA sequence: TGTGCCAGTAGTCCCGGGACAGGATATCAGCCCCAGCATTTT. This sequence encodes CASSPGTGYQPQHF. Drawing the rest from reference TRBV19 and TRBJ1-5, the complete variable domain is DGGITQSPKYLFRKEGQNVTLSCEQNLNHDAMYWYRQDPGQGLRLIYYSQIVNDFQKGDIAEGYSVSREKKESFPLTVTSAQKNPTAFYLCASSPGTGYQPQHFGDGTRLSIL.

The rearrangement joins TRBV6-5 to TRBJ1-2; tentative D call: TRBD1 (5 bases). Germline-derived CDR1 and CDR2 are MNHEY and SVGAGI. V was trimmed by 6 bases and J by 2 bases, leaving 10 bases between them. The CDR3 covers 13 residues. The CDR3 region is CASSQDKNYGYTF. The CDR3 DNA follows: TGTGCCAGCAGCCAGGACAAGAACTATGGCTACACCTTC.

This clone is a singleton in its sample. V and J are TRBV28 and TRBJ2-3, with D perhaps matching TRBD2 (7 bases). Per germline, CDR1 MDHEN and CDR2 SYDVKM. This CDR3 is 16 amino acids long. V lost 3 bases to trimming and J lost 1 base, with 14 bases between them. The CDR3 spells CASSFQGGGGTDTQYF. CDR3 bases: TGTGCCAGCAGTTTTCAAGGGGGGGGCGGCACAGATACGCAGTATTTT.

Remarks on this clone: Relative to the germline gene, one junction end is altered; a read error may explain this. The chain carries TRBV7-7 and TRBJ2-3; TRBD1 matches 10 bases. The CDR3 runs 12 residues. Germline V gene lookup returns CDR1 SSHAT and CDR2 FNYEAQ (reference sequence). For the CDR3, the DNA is TGTGCTAGCAGCTATGACAGGGGGCCCCAAATTTTC. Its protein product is CASSYDRGPQIF.

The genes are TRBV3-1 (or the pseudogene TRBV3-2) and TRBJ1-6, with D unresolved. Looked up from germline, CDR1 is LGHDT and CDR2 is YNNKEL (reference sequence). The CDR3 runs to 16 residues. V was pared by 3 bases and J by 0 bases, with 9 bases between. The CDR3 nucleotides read TGTGCCAGCAGCCAGCAATTTAGCTCCTATAATTCACCCCTCCACTTT. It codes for CASSQQFSSYNSPLHF.

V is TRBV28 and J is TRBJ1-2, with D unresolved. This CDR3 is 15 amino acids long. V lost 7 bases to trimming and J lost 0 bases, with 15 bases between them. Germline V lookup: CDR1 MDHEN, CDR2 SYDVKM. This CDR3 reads CASTPSERPNYGYTF. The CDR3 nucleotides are TGTGCCAGCACCCCCAGTGAACGTCCTAACTATGGCTACACCTTC.

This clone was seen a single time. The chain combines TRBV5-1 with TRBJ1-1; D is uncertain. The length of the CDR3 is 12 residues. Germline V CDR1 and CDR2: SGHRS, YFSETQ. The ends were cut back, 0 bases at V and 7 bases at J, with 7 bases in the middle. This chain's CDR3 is CASSLGAYEAFF. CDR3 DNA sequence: TGCGCCAGCAGCTTGGGGGCCTATGAAGCTTTCTTT.

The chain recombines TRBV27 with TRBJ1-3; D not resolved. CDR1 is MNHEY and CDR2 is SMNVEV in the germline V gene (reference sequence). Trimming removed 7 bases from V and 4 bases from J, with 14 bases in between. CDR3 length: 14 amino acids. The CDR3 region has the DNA TGTGCCAGCACCACGCTGGGAGGAGGAAACACCATATATTTT. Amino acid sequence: CASTTLGGGNTIYF.

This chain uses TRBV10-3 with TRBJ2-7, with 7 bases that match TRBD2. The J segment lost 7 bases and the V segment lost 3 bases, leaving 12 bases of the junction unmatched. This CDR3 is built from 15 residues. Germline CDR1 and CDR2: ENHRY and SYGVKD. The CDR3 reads CAISDWERETGEQYV. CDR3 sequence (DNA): TGTGCCATCAGTGATTGGGAGCGGGAAACGGGTGAGCAGTACGTC.

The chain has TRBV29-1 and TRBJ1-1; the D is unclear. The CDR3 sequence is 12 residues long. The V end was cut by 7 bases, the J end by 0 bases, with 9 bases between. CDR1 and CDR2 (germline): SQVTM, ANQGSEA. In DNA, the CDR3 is TGCAGCGGGTGTAACTTGAACACTGAAGCTTTCTTT. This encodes CSGCNLNTEAFF.

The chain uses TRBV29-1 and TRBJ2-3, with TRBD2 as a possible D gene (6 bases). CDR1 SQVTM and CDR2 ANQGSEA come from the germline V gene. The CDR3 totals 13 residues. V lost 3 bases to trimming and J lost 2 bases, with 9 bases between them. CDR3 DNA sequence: TGCAGCGTTGACTGGGGGGACACAGATACGCAGTATTTT. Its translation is CSVDWGDTDTQYF.

In DNA, the CDR3 is TGTGTACCTGCTTTACTTCAGCCCCAGCATTTT. It is translated as CVPALLQPQHF. The chain carries TRBV10-3 and TRBJ1-5; no reliable D call. This CDR3 contains 11 residues. Germline CDR1 ENHRY, CDR2 SYGVKD.